This passage covers 3 T cell receptor beta chains from one sample sequenced in a study of blood T cell repertoires in COVID-19. Only in-frame clones appear in the TCRdb table, and some are missing; sequencing was by immunoSEQ multiplex PCR. The sample yields around 32,000 clones, more than 80% seen once. Sequenced input: peripheral blood. These receptors were obtained from a male donor with active COVID-19.

The rearrangement uses TRBV2 and TRBJ1-5; D uncertain. The CDR3 sequence is 15 residues long. Between the trimmed V and J ends, which lost 0 bases and 4 bases, there was a span of 10 bases. Germline lookup yields CDR1 SNHLY and CDR2 FYNNEI. CDR3 region: CASSEAPGPNQPQHF. The CDR3 nucleotides are TGTGCCAGCAGTGAAGCCCCAGGTCCAAATCAGCCCCAGCATTTT.

The chain is built from TRBV27 and TRBJ1-1; unclear D gene. There are 14 residues in the CDR3. V was trimmed by 1 base and J by 0 bases, leaving 6 bases between them. The V gene's germline CDR1 is MNHEY and CDR2 SMNVEV (reference sequence). Here the CDR3 reads CASSLYQVNTEAFF. The CDR3 DNA is TGTGCCAGCAGTTTATACCAGGTGAACACTGAAGCTTTCTTT.

The chain combines TRBV25-1 with TRBJ1-1; TRBD1 matches at 8 bases. This CDR3 has 15 residues. With V trimmed by 1 base and J by 3 bases, 4 bases remained unmatched. Germline V gene lookup returns CDR1 MGHDK and CDR2 SYGVNS. The CDR3 bases are TGTGCCAGCAGTGAATGGAGGACAGGGCACACTGAAGCTTTCTTT. As protein: CASSEWRTGHTEAFF.